The sequence of this TCR beta chain was determined in a study of T cells in Graves' hyperthyroidism and ophthalmopathy. RNA transcripts yielded amplified TCR beta CDR3 regions. An initial round of RT-PCR targeting the TCR CDR3 relied on the HTBI primer set. TCRdb ran MiXCR on the multiplex PCR reads and lists one entry per CDR3 protein. Of about 420,000 distinct CDR3 sequences detected, approximately 14% appear once; the ten largest clones hold approximately 5.8%. This clonotype was recorded at least ten times. Germline CDR1 is MDHEN and CDR2 is SYDVKM. The CDR3 sequence is 14 residues long. V lost 2 bases, J lost 6 bases, and 11 bases lay in between.

Sequencing was carried out using blood. The sequence was obtained from a woman in her late teens or twenties with Graves' hyperthyroidism. The chain employs TRBV28 and TRBJ2-1, with a possible D match to TRBD1 (5 bases). The CDR3 protein is CASSLPARVNEQFF. CDR3 DNA: TGTGCCAGCAGTTTACCGGCCAGGGTCAATGAGCAGTTCTTC.